The 5 T cell receptor beta chains reported below all come from one sample, sequenced in a study of identical twins. TCRdb reprocessed the 5' RACE reads with MiXCR, giving one entry per CDR3 protein. The sample carries approximately 1.8 million distinct CDR3 sequences, less than 40% recorded once. The specimen sequenced was cord blood. The receptors here all came from a newborn girl in good health.

The rearrangement links TRBV12-3 or TRBV12-4 to TRBJ1-2; D ambiguous. With 5 bases removed from V and 4 bases from J, the gap between germline ends came to 17 bases. There are 15 residues in the CDR3. CDR3 nucleotide sequence: TGTGCCAGCAGTGCCCCGCCACGAAAGGGCTATGGCTACACCTTC. Protein: CASSAPPRKGYGYTF.

The V and J genes are TRBV2 and TRBJ2-3; 9 nucleotides agree with TRBD1. The CDR3 runs to 11 residues. V lost 8 bases and J lost 10; bases outside the gene matches: 4. CDR1 SNHLY and CDR2 FYNNEI come from the germline V gene. The CDR3 protein is CASGGQGPQYF. The DNA of the CDR3 is TGTGCCAGCGGAGGACAGGGGCCGCAGTATTTT.

This clonotype was detected only once. The chain is built from TRBV7-9 and TRBJ1-3; D ambiguous. With 0 bases removed from V and 0 bases from J, the gap between germline ends came to 15 bases. The CDR3 has 18 amino acids. Per germline, CDR1 SEHNR and CDR2 FQNEAQ (reference sequence). CDR3 bases: TGTGCCAGCAGCTTAGCCCTTTTTCGGAGCGGCTCTGGAAACACCATATATTTT. Translation gives CASSLALFRSGSGNTIYF.

The chain joins TRBV5-6 to TRBJ2-1, with D perhaps matching TRBD2 (6 bases). The V and J ends lost 2 bases and 7 bases respectively, with 19 bases between them. This CDR3 has 16 residues. Germline lookup yields CDR1 SGHDT and CDR2 YYEEEE. The CDR3 nucleotides read TGTGCCAGCAGCTTAGTGACTAGAGAGTGGGGTAATGAGCAGTTCTTC. Protein sequence: CASSLVTREWGNEQFF.

The table lists this clonotype with a few counts. This chain connects TRBV7-2 to TRBJ1-6; the match to TRBD1 covers 7 bases. This CDR3 has 17 amino acids. The germline gives CDR1 SGHTA, CDR2 FQGNSA. Losses at the gene ends were 5 bases for V and 1 base for J; bases not matched to a gene: 8. DNA for the CDR3: TGTGCCAGCAGCCTCAGGGGGGACCTTTCCTATAATTCACCCCTCCACTTT. Translation: CASSLRGDLSYNSPLHF.